A selection of T cell receptor beta chains follows, all from one sample in a study of T cells in Graves' hyperthyroidism and ophthalmopathy. TCRdb processed the multiplex PCR reads anew with MiXCR; each CDR3 protein has one entry. The sample lists roughly 500,000 distinct CDR3 sequences, about 15% occurring once. Material for sequencing was blood. These receptors originate from a woman aged 25 to 45 with Graves' hyperthyroidism that later progressed to Graves' ophthalmopathy. The conserved cysteine and the conserved F or W are not part of the CDR3 here. The D gene is left open where the match is weak. Clone size is stated in some rows and not others, as once, few, many or a class when expanded.

V,D,size,CDR3
TRBV5-1,NA,many,ASSPQGEYQETQY
TRBV6-2/TRBV6-3,NA,many,ASSSMTNEAF
TRBV9,NA,few,ASSSEGLDYLSTDTQY
TRBV13,NA,NA,ASSFSETQH
TRBV28,TRBD1,many,ASSSGPGTGFSGELF
TRBV10-1,TRBD1,NA,ASSGIGQGVDTQY
TRBV20-1,NA,once,SATNLQGRDQPQH
TRBV19,NA,many,ASSLGRGPIGNTEAF
TRBV30,NA,many,AWRAGAGNTIY
TRBV27,NA,many,ASSLAGGPLRYGYT
TRBV2,NA,many,ASTLGGDNSPLH
TRBV20-1,NA,many,SAEGQLISSYEQY
TRBV7-2,NA,many,ASLSPGRMNTEAF
TRBV12-3/TRBV12-4,NA,many,ASSLTALVSNQPQH
TRBV28,TRBD1,many,ASSDRGAGELF
TRBV19,TRBD2,many,ASSVASGSTGELF
TRBV30,NA,many,ACRWTTEAF
TRBV20-1,TRBD1,many,SARDLSRTGWDEQY
TRBV12-3/TRBV12-4,TRBD2,many,ASSFVLAGGTQY
TRBV20-1,NA,many,SVRKLVSTDTQY
TRBV29-1,NA,few,SVESPDYEQY
TRBV6-2/TRBV6-3,TRBD2,few,ASSRGTSVQETQY
TRBV12-3/TRBV12-4,TRBD2,many,ASSWTSGSGSGANVLT
TRBV12-3/TRBV12-4,NA,many,ASTTPTGTGELF
TRBV19,NA,few,ASSIQGKPSNQPQH
TRBV6-1,NA,many,ASSRGAGETQY
TRBV12-3/TRBV12-4,NA,many,ASSPVPNVGRGLEKLF
TRBV28,TRBD1,many,ASSVQRTGQETQY
TRBV11-3,TRBD2,many,ASSLRAGLQETQY
TRBV9,TRBD2,few,ASSSTPSGTPGTQY
TRBV5-1,NA,many,ASSLTGTNTAHYGYT
TRBV5-4,TRBD1,few,ASISTGDRVNYGYT
TRBV4-1,NA,few,ASSQERGALRSNEKLF
TRBV4-3,NA,NA,ASSQDSREQY
TRBV5-1,NA,few,ASSHLEGRSYNEQF
TRBV4-2,NA,NA,ASSQEAFSYEQY
TRBV12-3/TRBV12-4,NA,NA,ASSPASGIEAF
TRBV5-1,NA,many,ASSLGSDRLEAF
TRBV12-3/TRBV12-4,NA,many,ASSFLSWGFAYEQY
TRBV18,NA,many,ASSPRQDGYNEQF
TRBV3-1,NA,many,ASSQPGGYGQF
TRBV29-1,NA,many,SVEEAGKYGYT